Listed here are 19 T cell receptor beta chains from one sample, sequenced in a study of naive and memory T cell subsets. An equimolar mix of two oligonucleotides served as the beta constant-region primer for TRBC1 and TRBC2. One entry per CDR3 protein results from TCRdb running MiXCR on the UMI-ligation and nested PCR reads. The sample includes around 40,000 distinct CDR3 sequences, 13% of them seen just once. The sequencing sample was made of effector memory CD4+ T cells from blood. Documented subset: effector memory, CD45RA- CD27-. The receptors here all came from a human donor in good health.

In this sample, this clonotype turned up a few times. The rearrangement joins TRBV30 to TRBJ1-6; no reliable D call. V was pared by 8 bases and J by 0 bases, with 11 bases between. Germline CDR1 reads GTSNPN; CDR2 reads SVGIG (reference sequence). The CDR3 length is 14 residues. The CDR3 protein is CATRPSSYNSPLHF. The CDR3 nucleotides are TGTGCCACCCGACCGAGCTCCTATAATTCACCCCTCCACTTT.

There are a few counts of this clonotype. The chain carries TRBV6-2 or TRBV6-3 and TRBJ2-7; TRBD2 is a possible D gene (7 bases). The V gene lost 4 bases and the J gene lost 3 bases, with 28 bases spanning the gap. The CDR3 spans 19 residues. The germline gives CDR1 MNHEY, CDR2 SVGEGT. This CDR3 reads CASSLGPVVTAGAVYEQYF. The CDR3 nucleotides are TGTGCCAGCAGTTTAGGACCGGTTGTAACGGCGGGGGCCGTCTACGAGCAGTACTTC.

This clonotype has only a few counts. The V call is TRBV6-2 or TRBV6-3, the J call TRBJ1-1; a possible D gene is TRBD1 (5 bases). Germline V gene lookup returns CDR1 MNHEY and CDR2 SVGEGT. The CDR3 covers 14 residues. With 8 bases removed from V and 0 bases from J, the gap between germline ends came to 13 bases. DNA of the CDR3: TGTGCCAGCTGGGATCAGGGCTTGAACACTGAAGCTTTCTTT. Translated: CASWDQGLNTEAFF.

The chain uses TRBV13 and TRBJ1-1, with D perhaps matching TRBD1 (5 bases). This CDR3 has 14 residues. The V gene's germline CDR1 is PRHDT and CDR2 FYEKMQ (reference sequence). V gave up 3 bases and J gave up 0 bases, with 8 bases separating them. CDR3 coding DNA: TGTGCCAGCAGCTTCACAGGCTTGAACACTGAAGCTTTCTTT. This gives the protein CASSFTGLNTEAFF.

The chain carries TRBV12-3 or TRBV12-4 and TRBJ2-2; 8 bases align to TRBD1. This CDR3 region has 15 residues. V shed 4 bases, J shed 7 bases, and the junction held 8 bases outside the gene matches. This CDR3 reads CASSYRTGFFGELFF. CDR3 DNA: TGTGCCAGCAGTTACAGGACAGGGTTCTTCGGGGAGCTGTTTTTT.

The CDR3 here is CASNRGSDEQYF. DNA for the CDR3: TGTGCCAGCAACAGGGGGAGCGACGAGCAGTACTTC. This chain links TRBV2 with TRBJ2-7, with 8 bases identical to TRBD1. V lost 7 bases to trimming and J lost 5 bases; unmatched junction nucleotides: 4. The length of the CDR3 is 12 residues. Germline CDR1 reads SNHLY; CDR2 reads FYNNEI.

This sequence joins TRBV5-1 and TRBJ2-6; 7 bases are shared with TRBD1. The CDR3 loop spans 16 amino acids. Germline values: CDR1 SGHRS, CDR2 YFSETQ. V trimming: 2 bases; J trimming: 3 bases; junction bases outside the gene matches: 5. The chain's CDR3 is CASSLTGADGANVLTF. In DNA, the CDR3 is TGCGCCAGCAGCTTAACAGGGGCCGATGGGGCCAACGTCCTGACTTTC.

In this sample, this clonotype is medium-sized. V is TRBV5-1 and J is TRBJ2-1, with D possibly matching TRBD1 (6 bases). Germline CDR1 SGHRS, CDR2 YFSETQ. The length of the CDR3 is 14 residues. V dropped 6 bases and J dropped 4 bases, with 14 bases sitting between them. CDR3 coding DNA: TGCGCCAGCACCGAGGGACACCAGTACAATGAGCAGTTCTTC. Amino acid sequence: CASTEGHQYNEQFF.

This clonotype has a handful of counts. The chain is built from TRBV10-3 and TRBJ2-1; maybe TRBD1 (6 bases). Germline CDR1 is ENHRY and CDR2 is SYGVKD. The length of the CDR3 is 13 residues. Trimming took 6 bases from V and 7 from J, leaving 13 bases between them. CDR3 nucleotides: TGTGCCATCAGCGGGACACGAGGAAATGAGCAGTTCTTC. Protein product: CAISGTRGNEQFF.

V is TRBV10-2 and J is TRBJ1-2; 9 nucleotides line up with TRBD1. Per the germline V gene, CDR1 is WSHSY and CDR2 is SAAADI. V shed 4 bases and J 6 bases; nucleotides not matched to a gene: 15. The CDR3 covers 17 residues. In DNA, the CDR3 is TGCGCCAGCAGTGGGGGACAGGGCCTCTCCATAAGCGATGGCTACACCTTC. Translating gives CASSGGQGLSISDGYTF.

The V gene is TRBV19, the J gene TRBJ2-1, with a weak D call TRBD2 (6 bases). The CDR3 is made up of 15 amino acids. V shed 3 bases and J shed 2 bases, with 11 bases lying between them. Germline CDR1 is LNHDA and CDR2 is SQIVND (reference sequence). CDR3 sequence: CASSMSGSAYNEQFF. The CDR3, as DNA: TGTGCCAGTAGTATGAGCGGGTCGGCCTACAATGAGCAGTTCTTC.

The chain combines TRBV18 with TRBJ2-5; D is unclear. The CDR3 covers 14 residues. V shed 0 bases and J shed 1 base, with 6 bases lying between them. The germline gives CDR1 KGHSH, CDR2 LQKENI. For the CDR3, the DNA is TGTGCCAGCTCACCACCAGGTCTCCAAGAGACCCAGTACTTC. Translating it yields CASSPPGLQETQYF.

This clonotype was observed at least ten times. The chain uses TRBV7-2 and TRBJ2-1; D ambiguous. CDR1 SGHTA and CDR2 FQGNSA come from the germline V gene. The CDR3 is made up of 13 amino acids. Trimming removed 4 bases from V and 6 bases from J, with 10 bases in between. Written as DNA, the CDR3 is TGTGCCAGCAGCTGGCGTCCTGCCAATGAGCAGTTCTTC. It encodes CASSWRPANEQFF.

The rearrangement joins TRBV6-2 or TRBV6-3 to TRBJ2-3, with D perhaps matching TRBD1 (5 bases). V gave up 7 bases and J gave up 2 bases, with 13 bases separating them. Germline V CDR1 and CDR2: MNHEY, SVGEGT. There are 14 residues in the CDR3. The CDR3 DNA follows: TGTGCCAGCACCCTTTCACAGGTCACAGATACGCAGTATTTT. Protein product: CASTLSQVTDTQYF.

J is TRBJ1-5 and V is TRBV20-1; no clear D. The CDR3 has 15 amino acids. Trimming took 3 bases from V and 0 from J, leaving 12 bases between them. CDR1 and CDR2 (germline): DFQATT, SNEGSKA (reference sequence). CDR3 in DNA: TGCAGTGCTAGCCGAGACTCTGTTAGCAATCAGCCCCAGCATTTT. It encodes CSASRDSVSNQPQHF.

This rearrangement joins TRBV6-1 to TRBJ1-5; the D is unclear. The ends were cut back, 7 bases at V and 7 bases at J, with 23 bases in the middle. The CDR3 covers 16 residues. Germline assignment: CDR1 MNHNS and CDR2 SASEGT. CDR3 residues: CASKAPVLLMGQPQHF. CDR3 coding DNA: TGTGCCAGCAAGGCTCCCGTCCTTCTCATGGGACAGCCCCAGCATTTT.

This clonotype came up many times. A clone one base away is much larger, so this may be a read error. The CDR3 here is CASSPRSWGRTGELFF. The CDR3 DNA follows: TGTGCCAGCAGCCCCCGGTCTTGGGGCAGAACCGGGGAGCTGTTTTTT. V gene TRBV5-4 combines with J gene TRBJ2-2; D might be TRBD1 (5 bases). The CDR3 is 16 amino acids. V gave up 4 bases and J gave up 5 bases, with 18 bases separating them. Germline loops: CDR1 SGHNT, CDR2 YYREEE (reference sequence).

This clonotype was seen a handful of times. J is TRBJ2-3 and V is TRBV23-1; D could derive from TRBD1 or TRBD2 (5 bases each). TRBV23-1 is treated as an ORF (open reading frame) with a function not yet certain. CDR3 length equals 16 residues. V shed 3 bases and J shed 5 bases, with 18 bases lying between them. CDR3: CASSHGSAGGEDTQYF. The DNA for the CDR3 is TGCGCCAGCAGTCATGGCTCCGCTGGGGGAGAAGATACGCAGTATTTT.

The chain joins TRBV20-1 to TRBJ2-7; 10 positions agree with TRBD2. V was clipped by 6 bases and J by 2 bases; unmatched bases: 13. The length of the CDR3 is 16 residues. Germline CDR1 is DFQATT and CDR2 is SNEGSKA (reference sequence). The CDR3 protein is CSATGTSDPLPYEQYF. CDR3 DNA sequence: TGCAGTGCAACCGGGACTAGCGACCCGTTACCCTACGAGCAGTACTTC.